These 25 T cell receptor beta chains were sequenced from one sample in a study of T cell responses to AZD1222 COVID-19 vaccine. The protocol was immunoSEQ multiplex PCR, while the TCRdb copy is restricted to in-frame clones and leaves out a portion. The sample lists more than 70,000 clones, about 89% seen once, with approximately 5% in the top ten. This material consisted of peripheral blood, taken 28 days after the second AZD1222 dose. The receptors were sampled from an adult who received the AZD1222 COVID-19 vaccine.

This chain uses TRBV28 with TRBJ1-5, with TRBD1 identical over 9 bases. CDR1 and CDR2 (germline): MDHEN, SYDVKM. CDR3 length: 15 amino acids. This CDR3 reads CATGTGMLGNQPQHF. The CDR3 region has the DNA TGTGCTACCGGGACAGGGATGTTGGGCAATCAGCCCCAGCATTTT.

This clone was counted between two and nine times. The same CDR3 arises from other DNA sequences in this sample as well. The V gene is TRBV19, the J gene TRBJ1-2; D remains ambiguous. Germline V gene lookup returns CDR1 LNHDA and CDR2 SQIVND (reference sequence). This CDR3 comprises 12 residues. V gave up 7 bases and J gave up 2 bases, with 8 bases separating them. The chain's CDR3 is CASTGGNYGYTF. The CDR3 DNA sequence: TGTGCCAGTACTGGTGGGAACTATGGCTACACCTTC.

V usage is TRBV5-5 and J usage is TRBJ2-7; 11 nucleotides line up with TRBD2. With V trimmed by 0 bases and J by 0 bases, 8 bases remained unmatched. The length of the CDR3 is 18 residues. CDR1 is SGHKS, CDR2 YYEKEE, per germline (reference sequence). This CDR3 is CASSLGSSGGTTSYEQYF. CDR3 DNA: TGTGCCAGCAGCTTGGGCTCTAGCGGGGGGACCACCTCCTACGAGCAGTACTTC.

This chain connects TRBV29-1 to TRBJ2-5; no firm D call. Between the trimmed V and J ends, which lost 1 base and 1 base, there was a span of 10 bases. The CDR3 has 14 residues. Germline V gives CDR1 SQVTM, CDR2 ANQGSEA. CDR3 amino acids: CSVEVDGFQETQYF. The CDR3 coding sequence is TGCAGCGTTGAAGTAGATGGGTTCCAAGAGACCCAGTACTTC.

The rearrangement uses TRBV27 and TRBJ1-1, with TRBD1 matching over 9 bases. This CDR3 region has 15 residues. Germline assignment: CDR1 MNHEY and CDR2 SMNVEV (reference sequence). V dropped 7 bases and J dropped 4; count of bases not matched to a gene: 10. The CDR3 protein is CASTPLQGALTEAFF. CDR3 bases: TGTGCCAGCACTCCATTACAGGGGGCGCTCACTGAAGCTTTCTTT.

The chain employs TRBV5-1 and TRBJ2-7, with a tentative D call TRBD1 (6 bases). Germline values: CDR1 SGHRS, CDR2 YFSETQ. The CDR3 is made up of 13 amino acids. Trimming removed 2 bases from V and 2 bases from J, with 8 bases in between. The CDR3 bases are TGCGCCAGCAGCTTTGGACAGACCTACGAGCAGTACTTC. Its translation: CASSFGQTYEQYF.

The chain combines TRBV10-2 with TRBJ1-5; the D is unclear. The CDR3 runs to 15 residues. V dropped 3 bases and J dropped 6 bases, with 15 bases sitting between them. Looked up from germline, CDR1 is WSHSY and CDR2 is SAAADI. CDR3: CASSERNGPSQPQHF. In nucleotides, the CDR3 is TGCGCCAGCAGTGAACGTAATGGTCCGAGTCAGCCCCAGCATTTT.

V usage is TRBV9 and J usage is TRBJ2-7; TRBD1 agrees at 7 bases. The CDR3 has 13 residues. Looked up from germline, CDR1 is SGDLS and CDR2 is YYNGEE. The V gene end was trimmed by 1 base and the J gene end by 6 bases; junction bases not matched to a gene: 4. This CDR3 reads CASSVRQGSEQYF. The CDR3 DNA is TGTGCCAGCAGCGTACGACAGGGTTCCGAGCAGTACTTC. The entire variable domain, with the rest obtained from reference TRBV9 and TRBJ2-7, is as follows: DSGVTQTPKHLITATGQRVTLRCSPRSGDLSVYWYQQSLDQGLQFLIQYYNGEERAKGNILERFSAQQFPDLHSELNLSSLELGDSALYFCASSVRQGSEQYFGPGTRLTVT.

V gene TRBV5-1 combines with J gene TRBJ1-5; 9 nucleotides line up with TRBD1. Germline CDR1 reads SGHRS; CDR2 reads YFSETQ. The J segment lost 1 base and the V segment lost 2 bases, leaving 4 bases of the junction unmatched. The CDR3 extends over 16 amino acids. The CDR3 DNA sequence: TGCGCCAGCAGCTTCAGGACAGGGGCGAGCAATCAGCCCCAGCATTTT. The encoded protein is CASSFRTGASNQPQHF.

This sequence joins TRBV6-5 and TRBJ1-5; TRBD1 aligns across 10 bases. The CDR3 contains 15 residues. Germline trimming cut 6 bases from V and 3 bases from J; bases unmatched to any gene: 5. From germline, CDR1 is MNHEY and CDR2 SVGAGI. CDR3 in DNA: TGTGCCAGCAGCACGGACAGGGGGAACAATCAGCCCCAGCATTTT. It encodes CASSTDRGNNQPQHF.

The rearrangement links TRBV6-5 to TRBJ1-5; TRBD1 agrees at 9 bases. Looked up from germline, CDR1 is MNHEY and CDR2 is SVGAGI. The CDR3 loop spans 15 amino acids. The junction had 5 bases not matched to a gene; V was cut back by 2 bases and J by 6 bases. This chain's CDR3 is CASSYTRDRVQPQHF. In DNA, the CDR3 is TGTGCCAGCAGTTACACCCGGGACAGGGTTCAGCCCCAGCATTTT.

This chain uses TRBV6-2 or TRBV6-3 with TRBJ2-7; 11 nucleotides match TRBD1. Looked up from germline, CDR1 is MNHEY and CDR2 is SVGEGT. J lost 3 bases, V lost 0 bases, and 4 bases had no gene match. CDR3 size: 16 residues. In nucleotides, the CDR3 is TGTGCCAGCAGTTACTCCGGACAGGGGGCCTTCTACGAGCAGTACTTC. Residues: CASSYSGQGAFYEQYF.

CDR3 amino acids: CASSLGSLAKNIQYF. The CDR3 nucleotides read TGTGCCAGCAGCTTAGGCAGTCTAGCCAAAAACATTCAGTACTTC. The J gene is TRBJ2-4, the V gene TRBV7-9; D remains unclear. The CDR3 has 15 residues. Trimming stripped 1 base from V and 0 bases from J, with 7 bases between. The V gene's germline CDR1 is SEHNR and CDR2 FQNEAQ (reference sequence).

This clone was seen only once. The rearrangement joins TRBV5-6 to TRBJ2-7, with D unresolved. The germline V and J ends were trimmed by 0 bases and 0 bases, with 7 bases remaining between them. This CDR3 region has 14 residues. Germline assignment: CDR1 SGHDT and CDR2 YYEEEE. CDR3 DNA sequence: TGTGCCAGCAGCTTGGCAGGAAACTCCTACGAGCAGTACTTC. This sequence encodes CASSLAGNSYEQYF. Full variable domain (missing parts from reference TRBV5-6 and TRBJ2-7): DAGVTQSPTHLIKTRGQQVTLRCSPKSGHDTVSWYQQALGQGPQFIFQYYEEEERQRGNFPDRFSGHQFPNYSSELNVNALLLGDSALYLCASSLAGNSYEQYFGPGTRLTVT.

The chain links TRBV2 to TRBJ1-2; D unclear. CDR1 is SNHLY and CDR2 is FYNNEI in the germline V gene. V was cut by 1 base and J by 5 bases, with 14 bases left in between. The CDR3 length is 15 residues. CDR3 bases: TGTGCCAGCAGTGAAGATAGCGCAGCCTCATATGGCTACACCTTC. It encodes CASSEDSAASYGYTF.

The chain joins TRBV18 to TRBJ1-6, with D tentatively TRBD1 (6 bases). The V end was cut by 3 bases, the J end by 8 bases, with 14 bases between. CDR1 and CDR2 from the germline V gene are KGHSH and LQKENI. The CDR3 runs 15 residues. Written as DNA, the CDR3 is TGTGCCAGCTCACCGCGTGGGACACGGGATTCACCCCTCCACTTT. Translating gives CASSPRGTRDSPLHF.

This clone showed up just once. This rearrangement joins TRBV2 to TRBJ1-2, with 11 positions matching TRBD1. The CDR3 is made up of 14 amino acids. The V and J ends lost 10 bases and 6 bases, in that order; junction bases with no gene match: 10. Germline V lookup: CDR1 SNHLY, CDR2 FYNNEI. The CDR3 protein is CATNRDRGYDGYTF. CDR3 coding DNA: TGTGCCACCAACCGGGACAGGGGGTATGATGGCTACACCTTC.

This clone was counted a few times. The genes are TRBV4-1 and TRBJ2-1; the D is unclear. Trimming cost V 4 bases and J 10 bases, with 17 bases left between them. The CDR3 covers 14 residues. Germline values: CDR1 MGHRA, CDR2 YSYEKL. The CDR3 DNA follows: TGCGCCAGCAGCCCCCTCGGACGGTCTGAGGAGCAGTTCTTC. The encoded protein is CASSPLGRSEEQFF.

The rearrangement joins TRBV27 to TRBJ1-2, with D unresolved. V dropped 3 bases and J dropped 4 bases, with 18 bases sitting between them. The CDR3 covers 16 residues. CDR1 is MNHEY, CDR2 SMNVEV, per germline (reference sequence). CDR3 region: CASSFVAGSYLYGYTF. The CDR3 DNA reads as TGTGCCAGCAGTTTCGTCGCCGGGAGTTACCTCTATGGCTACACCTTC.

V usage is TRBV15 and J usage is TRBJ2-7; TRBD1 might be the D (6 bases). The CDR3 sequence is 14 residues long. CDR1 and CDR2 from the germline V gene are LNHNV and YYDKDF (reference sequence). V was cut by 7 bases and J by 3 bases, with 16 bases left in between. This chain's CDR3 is CATKRTRTDYEQYF. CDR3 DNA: TGTGCCACCAAGAGGACCCGGACAGACTACGAGCAGTACTTC.

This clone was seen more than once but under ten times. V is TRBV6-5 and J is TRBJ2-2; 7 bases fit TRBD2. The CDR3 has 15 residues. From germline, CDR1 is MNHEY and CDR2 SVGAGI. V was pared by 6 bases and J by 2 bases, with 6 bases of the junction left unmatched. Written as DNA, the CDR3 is TGTGCCAGCAGCTTAATAGCGGGCAACACCGGGGAGCTGTTTTTT. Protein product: CASSLIAGNTGELFF.

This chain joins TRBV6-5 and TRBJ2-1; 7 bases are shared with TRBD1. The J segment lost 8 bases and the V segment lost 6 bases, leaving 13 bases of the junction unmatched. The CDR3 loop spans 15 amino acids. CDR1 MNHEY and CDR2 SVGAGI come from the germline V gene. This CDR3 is CASSRLPNRGDEQFF. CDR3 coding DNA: TGTGCCAGCAGCCGCCTTCCCAACAGGGGTGATGAGCAGTTCTTC.

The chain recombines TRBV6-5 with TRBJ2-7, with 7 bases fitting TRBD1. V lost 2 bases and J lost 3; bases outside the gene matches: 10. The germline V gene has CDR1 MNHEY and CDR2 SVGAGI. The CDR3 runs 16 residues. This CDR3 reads CASSYRDSITGYEQYF. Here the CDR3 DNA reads TGTGCCAGCAGTTACCGGGACAGCATAACGGGCTACGAGCAGTACTTC.

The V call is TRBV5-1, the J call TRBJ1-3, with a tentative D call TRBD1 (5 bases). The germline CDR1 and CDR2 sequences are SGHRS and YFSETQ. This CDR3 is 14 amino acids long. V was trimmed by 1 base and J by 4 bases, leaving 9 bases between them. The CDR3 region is CASSLWGNGNTIYF. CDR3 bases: TGCGCCAGCAGCTTGTGGGGGAACGGAAACACCATATATTTT.

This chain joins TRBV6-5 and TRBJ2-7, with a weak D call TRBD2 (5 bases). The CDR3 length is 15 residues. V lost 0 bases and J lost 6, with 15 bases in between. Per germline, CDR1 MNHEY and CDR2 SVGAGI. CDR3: CASSYSPSGSVEQYF. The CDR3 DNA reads TGTGCCAGCAGTTACTCCCCGAGCGGATCGGTCGAGCAGTACTTC.